This T cell receptor (beta chain) was profiled in a study of T cell responses to AZD1222 COVID-19 vaccine. Study details: Pooling covered second doses at about 4 or about 12 weeks. Study-level findings and limits: Only after the peak T cell response were repertoires sampled. Reports indicate that nearly half of spike-specific TCRs are directed at unmutated variant regions. Baseline serostatus was positive in only six or seven AZD1222 recipients.

Per germline, CDR1 MDHEN and CDR2 SYDVKM. V lost 6 bases and J lost 5; bases outside the gene matches: 8. The CDR3 length is 14 residues. Data came from immunoSEQ multiplex PCR; TCRdb stores just in-frame clones and leaves some out. The sample yields about 120,000 clones, 87% seen once. A note on this clone: Its specificity is not known.

The clonotype originates from an adult in good health. The chain couples TRBV28 to TRBJ1-1; TRBD1 matches at 8 bases. The sample in question was peripheral blood, obtained on day 0 of AZD1222 vaccination. Here the CDR3 DNA reads TGTGCCAGCAGCCCTTGGACAGGGAGTACTGAAGCTTTCTTT. Protein: CASSPWTGSTEAFF.